This T cell receptor beta chain is drawn from a study of T-cell reconstitution after alpha-beta-depleted transplantation in children. TCRbeta library preparation incorporated unique molecular identifiers. TCRdb analysed the PCR reads with MiXCR anew, one entry per CDR3 protein. The sample includes around 250,000 distinct CDR3 sequences, roughly 24% seen only once; the top ten take over 2.5%. Germline CDR1 is MNHEY and CDR2 is SVGAGI. This CDR3 has 18 residues. V shed 2 bases, J shed 2 bases, and the junction held 14 bases outside the gene matches. The sample holds a few counts of this clonotype. Its antigen is still unknown. Study-wide results and limits: T-cell counts and diversity at one year following transplant were attributed mainly to newly produced T cells. High day-60 TCRbeta diversity in some patients came from surviving recipient T cells and thymic progenitors. Reported findings indicate that, about two months after transplant, alpha-beta T cells came from several hundred expanded clones, which were derived from non-depleted graft cells.

This sequence was found in a girl aged 2-10 years with Fanconi anemia, due to receive a stem cell transplant. The input for sequencing was PBMCs, taken before TCRalphabeta/CD19-depleted stem cell transplant. V usage is TRBV6-5 and J usage is TRBJ2-7; 8 bases are shared with TRBD2. CDR3 protein: CASSYAGSNSGETYEQYF. CDR3 DNA sequence: TGTGCCAGCAGTTACGCTGGCTCGAATAGCGGGGAAACCTACGAGCAGTACTTC.